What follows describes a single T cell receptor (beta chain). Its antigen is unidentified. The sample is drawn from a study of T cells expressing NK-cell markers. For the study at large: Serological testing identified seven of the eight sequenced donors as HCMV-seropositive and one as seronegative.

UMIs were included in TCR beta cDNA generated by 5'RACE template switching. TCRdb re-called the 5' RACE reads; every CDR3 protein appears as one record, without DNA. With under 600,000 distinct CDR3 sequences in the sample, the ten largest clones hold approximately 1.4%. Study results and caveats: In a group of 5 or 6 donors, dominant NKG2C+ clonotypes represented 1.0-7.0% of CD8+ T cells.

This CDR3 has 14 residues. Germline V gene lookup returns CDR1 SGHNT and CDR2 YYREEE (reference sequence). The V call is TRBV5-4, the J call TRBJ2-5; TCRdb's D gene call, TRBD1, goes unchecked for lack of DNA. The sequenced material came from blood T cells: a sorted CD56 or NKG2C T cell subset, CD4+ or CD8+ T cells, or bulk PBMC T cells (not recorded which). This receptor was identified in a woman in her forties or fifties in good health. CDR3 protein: CASSLVPGLETQYF.